This T cell receptor (beta chain) came from a study of cytomegalovirus exposure and HLA in healthy donors. At the level of the study: Clustering assigned about 79% of the roughly 420 genotyped donors to the Caucasian-associated ancestry cluster.

General study points: A later analysis showed TCR association rates differing by HLA locus, peaking at DRB1 and lowest at HLA-C.

The CDR3 is made up of 13 amino acids. Germline-derived CDR1 and CDR2 are SGHNT and YYREEE (reference sequence). With V trimmed by 7 bases and J by 7 bases, 11 bases remained unmatched. Note on this clone: Its antigen is still unknown.

Primers: 60 Vbeta forward and 13 Jbeta reverse. This table comes from immunoSEQ multiplex PCR, and its TCRdb copy is limited to in-frame clones, with some not included. This table has 100,000 to 120,000 clones, about 68% appearing once. In nominal health when sampled, donors likely had unrecorded immune exposures nonetheless. J is TRBJ2-7 and V is TRBV5-4; 7 bases align to TRBD2. This TCR was sampled from a woman aged 40 to 50 in good health and CMV-seropositive. The source material was PBMCs. CDR3 loop: CASSSGERLEQYF. CDR3 coding DNA: TGTGCCAGCTCCAGCGGGGAGAGGTTAGAGCAGTACTTC.